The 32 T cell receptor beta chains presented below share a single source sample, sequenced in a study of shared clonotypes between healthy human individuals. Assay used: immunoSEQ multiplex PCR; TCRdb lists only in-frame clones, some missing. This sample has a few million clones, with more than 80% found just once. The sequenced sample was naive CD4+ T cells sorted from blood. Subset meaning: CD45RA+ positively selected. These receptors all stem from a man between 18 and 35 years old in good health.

CDR3 sequence: CASSQSTAFLSYEQYF. The CDR3 DNA reads as TGCGCCAGCAGCCAAAGCACAGCTTTTTTATCTTACGAGCAGTACTTC. The chain joins TRBV4-1 to TRBJ2-7; D unclear. Germline CDR1 and CDR2: MGHRA and YSYEKL. V lost 2 bases, J lost 4 bases, and 18 bases lay in between. There are 16 residues in the CDR3.

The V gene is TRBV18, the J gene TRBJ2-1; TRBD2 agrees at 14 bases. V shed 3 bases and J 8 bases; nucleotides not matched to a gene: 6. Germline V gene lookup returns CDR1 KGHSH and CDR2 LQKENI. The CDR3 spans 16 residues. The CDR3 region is CASSPAGTSGSYEQFF. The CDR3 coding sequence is TGTGCCAGCTCACCGGCCGGGACTAGCGGGAGCTATGAGCAGTTCTTC.

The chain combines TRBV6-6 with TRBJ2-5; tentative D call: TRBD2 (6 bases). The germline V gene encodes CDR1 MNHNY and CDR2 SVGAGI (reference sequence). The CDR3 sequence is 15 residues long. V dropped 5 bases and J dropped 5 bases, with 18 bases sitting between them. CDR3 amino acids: CASSTPGEVAETQYF. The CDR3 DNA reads TGTGCCAGCAGTACCCCCGGGGAGGTGGCGGAGACCCAGTACTTC.

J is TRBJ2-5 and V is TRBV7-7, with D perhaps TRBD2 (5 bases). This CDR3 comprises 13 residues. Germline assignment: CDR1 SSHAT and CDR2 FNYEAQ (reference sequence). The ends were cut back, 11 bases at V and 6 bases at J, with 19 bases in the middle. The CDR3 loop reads CALTKGGEKTQYF. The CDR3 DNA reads TGTGCCCTGACCAAGGGTGGGGAGAAGACCCAGTACTTC.

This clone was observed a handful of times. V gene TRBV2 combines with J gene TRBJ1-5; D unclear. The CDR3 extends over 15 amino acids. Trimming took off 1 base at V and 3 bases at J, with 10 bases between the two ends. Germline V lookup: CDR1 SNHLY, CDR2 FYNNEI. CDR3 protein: CASSEGGFINQPQHF. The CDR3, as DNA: TGTGCCAGCAGTGAAGGAGGGTTCATCAATCAGCCCCAGCATTTT. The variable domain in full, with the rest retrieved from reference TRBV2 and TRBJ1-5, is EPEVTQTPSHQVTQMGQEVILRCVPISNHLYFYWYRQILGQKVEFLVSFYNNEISEKSEIFDDQFSVERPDGSNFTLKIRSTKLEDSAMYFCASSEGGFINQPQHFGDGTRLSIL.

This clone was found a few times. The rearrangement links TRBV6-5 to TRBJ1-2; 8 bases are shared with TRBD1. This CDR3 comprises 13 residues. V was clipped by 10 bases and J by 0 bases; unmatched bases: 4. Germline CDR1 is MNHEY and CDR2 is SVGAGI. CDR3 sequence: CAIATGANYGYTF. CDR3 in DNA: TGTGCCATCGCGACAGGGGCTAACTATGGCTACACCTTC.

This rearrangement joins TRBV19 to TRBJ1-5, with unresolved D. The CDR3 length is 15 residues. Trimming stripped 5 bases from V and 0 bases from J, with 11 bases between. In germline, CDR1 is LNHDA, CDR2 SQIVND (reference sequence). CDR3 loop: CASSPEDISNQPQHF. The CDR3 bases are TGTGCCAGTAGTCCGGAAGACATTAGCAATCAGCCCCAGCATTTT. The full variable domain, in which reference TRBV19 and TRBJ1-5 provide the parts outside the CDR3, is DGGITQSPKYLFRKEGQNVTLSCEQNLNHDAMYWYRQDPGQGLRLIYYSQIVNDFQKGDIAEGYSVSREKKESFPLTVTSAQKNPTAFYLCASSPEDISNQPQHFGDGTRLSIL.

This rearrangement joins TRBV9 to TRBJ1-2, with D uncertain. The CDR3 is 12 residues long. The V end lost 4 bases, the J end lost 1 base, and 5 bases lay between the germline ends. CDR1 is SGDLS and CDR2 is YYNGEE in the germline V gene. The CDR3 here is CASSSGNYGYTF. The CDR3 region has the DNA TGTGCCAGCAGCTCGGGTAACTATGGCTACACCTTC. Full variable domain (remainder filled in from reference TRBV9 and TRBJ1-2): DSGVTQTPKHLITATGQRVTLRCSPRSGDLSVYWYQQSLDQGLQFLIQYYNGEERAKGNILERFSAQQFPDLHSELNLSSLELGDSALYFCASSSGNYGYTFGSGTRLTVV.

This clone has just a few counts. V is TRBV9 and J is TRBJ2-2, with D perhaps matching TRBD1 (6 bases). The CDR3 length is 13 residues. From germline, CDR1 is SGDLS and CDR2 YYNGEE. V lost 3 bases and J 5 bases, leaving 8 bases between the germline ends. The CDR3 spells CASSGTGTGELFF. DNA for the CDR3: TGTGCCAGCAGCGGAACAGGGACCGGGGAGCTGTTTTTT.

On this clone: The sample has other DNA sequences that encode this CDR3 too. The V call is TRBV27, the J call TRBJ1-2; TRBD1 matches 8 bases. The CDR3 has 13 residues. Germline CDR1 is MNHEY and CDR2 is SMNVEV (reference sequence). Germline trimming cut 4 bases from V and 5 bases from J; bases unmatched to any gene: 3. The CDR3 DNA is TGTGCCAGCAGTTACAGGGGGGGATATGGCTACACCTTC. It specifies CASSYRGGYGYTF.

CDR3 residues: CASIDSGGQSETQYF. The CDR3 DNA reads TGTGCCAGTATCGATAGCGGGGGGCAGTCGGAGACCCAGTACTTC. The chain couples TRBV19 to TRBJ2-5; 10 bases map to TRBD2. From germline, CDR1 is LNHDA and CDR2 SQIVND (reference sequence). The CDR3 has 15 residues. V was pared by 7 bases and J by 5 bases, with 10 bases of the junction left unmatched.

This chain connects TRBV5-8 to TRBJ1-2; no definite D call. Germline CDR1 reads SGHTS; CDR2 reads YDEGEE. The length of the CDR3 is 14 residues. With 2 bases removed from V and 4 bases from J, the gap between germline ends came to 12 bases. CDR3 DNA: TGTGCCAGCAGCTTAGCAGTCGTTTTCTATGGCTACACCTTC. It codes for CASSLAVVFYGYTF.

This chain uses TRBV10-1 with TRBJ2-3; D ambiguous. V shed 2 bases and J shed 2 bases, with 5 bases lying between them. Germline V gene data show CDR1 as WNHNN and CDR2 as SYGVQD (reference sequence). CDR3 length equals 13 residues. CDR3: CASSEDLTDTQYF. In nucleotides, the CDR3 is TGCGCCAGCAGTGAGGACCTCACAGATACGCAGTATTTT.

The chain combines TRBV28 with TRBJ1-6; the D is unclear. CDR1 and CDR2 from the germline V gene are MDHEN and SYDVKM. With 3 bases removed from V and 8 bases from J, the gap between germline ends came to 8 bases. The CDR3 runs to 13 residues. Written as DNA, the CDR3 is TGTGCCAGCAGTTTTGAGACGCATTCACCCCTCCACTTT. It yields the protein CASSFETHSPLHF.

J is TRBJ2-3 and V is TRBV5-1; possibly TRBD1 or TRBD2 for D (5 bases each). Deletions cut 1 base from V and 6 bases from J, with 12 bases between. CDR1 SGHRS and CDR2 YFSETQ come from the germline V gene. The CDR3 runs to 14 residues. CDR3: CASSLNRREDTQYF. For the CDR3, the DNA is TGCGCCAGCAGCTTGAACCGCAGGGAGGATACGCAGTATTTT.

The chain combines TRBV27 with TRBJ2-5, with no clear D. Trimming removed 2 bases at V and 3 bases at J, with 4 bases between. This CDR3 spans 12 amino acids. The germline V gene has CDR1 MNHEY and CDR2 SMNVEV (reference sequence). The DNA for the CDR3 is TGTGCCAGCAGTTTACAAGAAGAGACCCAGTACTTC. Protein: CASSLQEETQYF.

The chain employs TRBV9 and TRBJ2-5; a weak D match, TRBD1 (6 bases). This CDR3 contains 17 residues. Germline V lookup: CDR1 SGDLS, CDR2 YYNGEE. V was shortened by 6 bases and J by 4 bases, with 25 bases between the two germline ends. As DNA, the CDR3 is TGTGCCAGCAACCCCAGGGGAGACAACAGGGTTGGAGAGACCCAGTACTTC. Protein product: CASNPRGDNRVGETQYF. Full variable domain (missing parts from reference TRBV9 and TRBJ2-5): DSGVTQTPKHLITATGQRVTLRCSPRSGDLSVYWYQQSLDQGLQFLIQYYNGEERAKGNILERFSAQQFPDLHSELNLSSLELGDSALYFCASNPRGDNRVGETQYFGPGTRLLVL.

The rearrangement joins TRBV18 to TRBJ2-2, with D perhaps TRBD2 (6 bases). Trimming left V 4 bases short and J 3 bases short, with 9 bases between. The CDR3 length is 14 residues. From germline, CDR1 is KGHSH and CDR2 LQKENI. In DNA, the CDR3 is TGTGCCAGCTCACTATCGGGAGACACCGGGGAGCTGTTTTTT. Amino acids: CASSLSGDTGELFF.

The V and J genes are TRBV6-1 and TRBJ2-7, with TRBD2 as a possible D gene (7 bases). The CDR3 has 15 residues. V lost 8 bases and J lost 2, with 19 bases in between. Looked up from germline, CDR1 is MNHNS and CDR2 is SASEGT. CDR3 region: CASGIQGGGPYEQYF. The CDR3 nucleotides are TGTGCCAGCGGGATCCAAGGCGGGGGCCCCTACGAGCAGTACTTC.

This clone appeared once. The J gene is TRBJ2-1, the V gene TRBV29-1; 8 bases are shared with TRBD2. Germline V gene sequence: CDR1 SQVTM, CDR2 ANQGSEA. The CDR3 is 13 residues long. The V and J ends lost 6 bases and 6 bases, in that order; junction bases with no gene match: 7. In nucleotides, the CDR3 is TGCAGCGTAGGACTAGCCGTTTTCAATGAGCAGTTCTTC. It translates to CSVGLAVFNEQFF.

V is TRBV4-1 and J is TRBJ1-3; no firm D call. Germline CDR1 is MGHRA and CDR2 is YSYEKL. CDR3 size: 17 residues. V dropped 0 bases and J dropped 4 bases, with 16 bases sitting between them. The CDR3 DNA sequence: TGCGCCAGCAGCCAAGATCTGGTTGTAACGCGAGGAAACACCATATATTTT. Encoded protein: CASSQDLVVTRGNTIYF.

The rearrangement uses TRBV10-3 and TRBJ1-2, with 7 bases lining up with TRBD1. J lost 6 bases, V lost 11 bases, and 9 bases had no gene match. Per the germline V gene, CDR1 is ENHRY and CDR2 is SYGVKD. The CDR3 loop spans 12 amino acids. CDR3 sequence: CAVTEGAHGYTF. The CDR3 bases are TGTGCCGTAACCGAGGGGGCCCATGGCTACACCTTC.

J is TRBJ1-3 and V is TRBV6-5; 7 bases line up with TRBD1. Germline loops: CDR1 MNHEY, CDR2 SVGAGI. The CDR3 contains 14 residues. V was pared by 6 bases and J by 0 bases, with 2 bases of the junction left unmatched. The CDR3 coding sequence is TGTGCCAGCAGGACAGGGCTCTCTGGAAACACCATATATTTT. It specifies CASRTGLSGNTIYF.

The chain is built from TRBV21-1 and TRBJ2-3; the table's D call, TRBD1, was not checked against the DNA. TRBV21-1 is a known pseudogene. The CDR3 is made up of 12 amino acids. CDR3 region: CARSGRPDTQYF. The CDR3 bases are TGTGCCAGATCAGGGCGCCCAGATACGCAGTATTTT.

The CDR3 nucleotides are TGTGCCTGTAGACCGGGACAGGTAAATTCACCCCTCCACTTT. Residues: CACRPGQVNSPLHF. The J gene is TRBJ1-6, the V gene TRBV30; the match to TRBD1 covers 8 bases. Germline lookup yields CDR1 GTSNPN and CDR2 SVGIG (reference sequence). This CDR3 is 14 amino acids long. Trimming took 6 bases from V and 7 from J; bases not matched to a gene: 8.

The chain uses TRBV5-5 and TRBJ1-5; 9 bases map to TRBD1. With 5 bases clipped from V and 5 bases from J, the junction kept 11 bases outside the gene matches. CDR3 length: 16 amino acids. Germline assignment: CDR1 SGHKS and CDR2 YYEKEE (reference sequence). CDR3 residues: CASSGSGTGPYQPQHF. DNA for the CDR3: TGTGCCAGCAGTGGTTCCGGGACAGGGCCTTATCAGCCCCAGCATTTT.

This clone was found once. CDR3 region: CATRRTSGRSHNEQFF. In DNA form, the CDR3 reads TGTGCCACCAGGAGGACTAGCGGGAGGTCTCACAATGAGCAGTTCTTC. This chain links TRBV15 with TRBJ2-1; 14 bases map to TRBD2. CDR3 size: 16 residues. The trim removed 6 bases at V and 5 bases at J, leaving 6 bases unmatched. Per germline, CDR1 LNHNV and CDR2 YYDKDF (reference sequence).

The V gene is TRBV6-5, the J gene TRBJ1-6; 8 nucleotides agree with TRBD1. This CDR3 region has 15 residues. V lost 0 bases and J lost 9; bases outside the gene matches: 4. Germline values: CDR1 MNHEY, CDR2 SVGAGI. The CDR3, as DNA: TGTGCCAGCAGTTACTCGTTTACAGGGGGTTCACCCCTCCACTTT. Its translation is CASSYSFTGGSPLHF.

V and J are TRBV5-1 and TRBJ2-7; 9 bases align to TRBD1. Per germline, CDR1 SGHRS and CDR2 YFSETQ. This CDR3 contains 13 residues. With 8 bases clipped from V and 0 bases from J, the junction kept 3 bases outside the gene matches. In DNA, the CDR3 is TGCGCCAGTACAGGGGGCGCCTCCTACGAGCAGTACTTC. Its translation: CASTGGASYEQYF.

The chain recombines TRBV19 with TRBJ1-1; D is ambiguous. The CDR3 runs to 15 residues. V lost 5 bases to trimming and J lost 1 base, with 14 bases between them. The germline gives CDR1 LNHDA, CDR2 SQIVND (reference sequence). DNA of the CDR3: TGTGCCAGTAGTCTTCGGTTCATTCCGAACACTGAAGCTTTCTTT. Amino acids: CASSLRFIPNTEAFF.

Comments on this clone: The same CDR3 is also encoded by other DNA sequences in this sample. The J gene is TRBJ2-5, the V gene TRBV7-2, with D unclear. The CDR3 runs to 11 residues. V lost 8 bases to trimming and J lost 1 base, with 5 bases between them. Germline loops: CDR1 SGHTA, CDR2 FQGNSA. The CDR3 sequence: CASSLQETQYF. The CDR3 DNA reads TGTGCCAGCTCCCTCCAAGAGACCCAGTACTTC. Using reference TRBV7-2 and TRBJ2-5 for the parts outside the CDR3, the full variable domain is GAGVSQSPSNKVTEKGKDVELRCDPISGHTALYWYRQSLGQGLEFLIYFQGNSAPDKSGLPSDRFSAERTGGSVSTLTIQRTQQEDSAVYLCASSLQETQYFGPGTRLLVL.

In DNA, the CDR3 is TGTGCCAGCAGCTTAATGGGTGGGGCGAGTGAAGCTTTCTTT. Translation: CASSLMGGASEAFF. The chain recombines TRBV11-3 with TRBJ1-1; D perhaps matches TRBD1 (5 bases). The length of the CDR3 is 14 residues. CDR1 SGHNT and CDR2 YENEEA come from the germline V gene. V was cut by 2 bases and J by 7 bases, with 14 bases left in between.